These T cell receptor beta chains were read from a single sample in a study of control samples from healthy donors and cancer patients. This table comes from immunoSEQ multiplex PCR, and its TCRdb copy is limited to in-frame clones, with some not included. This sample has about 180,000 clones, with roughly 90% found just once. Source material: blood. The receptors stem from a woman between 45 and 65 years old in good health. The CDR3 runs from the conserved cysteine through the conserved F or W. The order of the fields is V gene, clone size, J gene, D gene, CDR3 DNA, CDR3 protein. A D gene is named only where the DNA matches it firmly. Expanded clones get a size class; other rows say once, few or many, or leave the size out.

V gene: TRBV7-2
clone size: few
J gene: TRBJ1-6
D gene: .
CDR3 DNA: TGTGCCAGCAGCTTGGACGGACAGATCAATTCACCCCTCCACTTT
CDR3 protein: CASSLDGQINSPLHF

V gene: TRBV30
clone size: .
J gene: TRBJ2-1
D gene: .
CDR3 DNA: TGTGCCTGGGGGACATACTCCTACAATGAGCAGTTCTTC
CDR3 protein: CAWGTYSYNEQFF

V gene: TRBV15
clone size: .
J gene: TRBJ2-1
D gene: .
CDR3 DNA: TGTGCCACCAGCAGAGATCCCCCAAATGAGCAGTTCTTC
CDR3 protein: CATSRDPPNEQFF

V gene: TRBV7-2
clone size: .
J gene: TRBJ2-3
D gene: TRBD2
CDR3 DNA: TGTGCCAGCAGCTTAACTGGACTAGCGACCACAGATACGCAGTATTTT
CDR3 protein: CASSLTGLATTDTQYF

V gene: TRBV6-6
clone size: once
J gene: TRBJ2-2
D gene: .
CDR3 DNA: TGTGCCAGCAGTTCCTCTCGCCTAGGGACCGGGGAGCTGTTTTTT
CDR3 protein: CASSSSRLGTGELFF

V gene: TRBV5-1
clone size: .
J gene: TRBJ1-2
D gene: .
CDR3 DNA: TGCGCCAGCAGCGAAACAGTCAGTGGCTACACCTTC
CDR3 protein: CASSETVSGYTF

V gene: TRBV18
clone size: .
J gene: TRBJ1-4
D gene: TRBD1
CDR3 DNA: TGTGCCAGCTCACTCACCGGGACAGGGGAGGCCCGAAAACTGTTTTTT
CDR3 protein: CASSLTGTGEARKLFF

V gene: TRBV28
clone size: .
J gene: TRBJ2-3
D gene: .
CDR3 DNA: TGTGCCAGCAGCAAAAACGCAGGGCTGAGCACAGATACGCAGTATTTT
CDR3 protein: CASSKNAGLSTDTQYF

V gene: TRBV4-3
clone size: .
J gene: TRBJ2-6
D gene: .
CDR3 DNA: TGCGCCAGCAGCCAAGCCGGTTTTGGGGCCAACGTCCTGACTTTC
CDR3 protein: CASSQAGFGANVLTF

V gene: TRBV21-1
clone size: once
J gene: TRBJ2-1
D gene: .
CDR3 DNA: TGTGCCAGCAGGACTCCGGGACCGTCCTCCTACAATGAGCAGTTCTTC
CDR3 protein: CASRTPGPSSYNEQFF

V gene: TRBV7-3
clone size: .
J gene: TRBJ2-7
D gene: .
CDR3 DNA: TGTGCCAGCAGTTCAACGAACTCCTACGAGCAGTACTTC
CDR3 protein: CASSSTNSYEQYF

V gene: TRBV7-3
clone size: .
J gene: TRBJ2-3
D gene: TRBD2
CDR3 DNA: TGTGCCAGCAGTCTAGCGGGAGGGCCGGCAGATACGCAGTATTTT
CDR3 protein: CASSLAGGPADTQYF

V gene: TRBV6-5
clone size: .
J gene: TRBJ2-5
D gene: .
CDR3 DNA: TGTGCCAGCAGTCCAGGGAAGTTGGGGGAGACCCAGTACTTC
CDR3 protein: CASSPGKLGETQYF

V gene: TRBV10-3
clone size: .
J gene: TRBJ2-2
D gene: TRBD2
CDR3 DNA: TGTGCCATCAGTGAAATAAGCGGGAGCGACACCGGGGAGCTGTTTTTT
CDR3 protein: CAISEISGSDTGELFF

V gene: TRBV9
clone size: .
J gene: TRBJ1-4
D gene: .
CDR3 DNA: TGTGCCAGCAGCGTGGCAGGCCTTAATGAAAAACTGTTTTTT
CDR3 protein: CASSVAGLNEKLFF

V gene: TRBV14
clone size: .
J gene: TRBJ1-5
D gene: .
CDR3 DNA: TGTGCCAGCAGCCAAGAAACAGGGCAGCCCCAGCATTTT
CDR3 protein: CASSQETGQPQHF

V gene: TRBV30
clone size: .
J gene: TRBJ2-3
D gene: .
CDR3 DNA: TGTGCCTGGAGTGTAGGCGGTACAGATACGCAGTATTTT
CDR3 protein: CAWSVGGTDTQYF

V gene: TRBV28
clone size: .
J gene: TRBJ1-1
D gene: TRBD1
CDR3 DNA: TGTGCCAGCACCACGCGGGACAGGGGGCGCGCTTTCTTT
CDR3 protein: CASTTRDRGRAFF

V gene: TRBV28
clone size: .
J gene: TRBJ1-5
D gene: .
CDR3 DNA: TGTGCCAGCAGGGCCAGTAGCAATCAGCCCCAGCATTTT
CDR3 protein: CASRASSNQPQHF

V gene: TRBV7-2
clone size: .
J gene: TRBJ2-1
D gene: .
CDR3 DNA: TGTGCCAGCAGCTTTGGCGGACCCCAGTTCTTC
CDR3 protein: CASSFGGPQFF

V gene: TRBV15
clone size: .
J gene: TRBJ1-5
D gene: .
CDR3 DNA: TGTGCCACCAGCCAGGGCACGAGTCAGCCCCAGCATTTT
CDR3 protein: CATSQGTSQPQHF

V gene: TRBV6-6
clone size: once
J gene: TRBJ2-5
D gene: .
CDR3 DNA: TGTGCCAGCAGTTACTCGTTCGGGACAAGGGTGGAGACCCAGTACTTC
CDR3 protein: CASSYSFGTRVETQYF

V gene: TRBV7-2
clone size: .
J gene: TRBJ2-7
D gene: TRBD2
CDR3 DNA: TGTGCCAGCAGCTTAGTGGCGGGGGACGAGCAGTACTTC
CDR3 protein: CASSLVAGDEQYF

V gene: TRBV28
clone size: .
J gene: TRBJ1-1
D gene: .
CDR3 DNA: TGTGCCAGCGAAGGATTCCCCCCTGAAGCTTTCTTT
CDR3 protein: CASEGFPPEAFF

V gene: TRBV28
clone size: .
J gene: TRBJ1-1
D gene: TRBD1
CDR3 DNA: TGTGCCAGCAGTGCTTCCCCCCGGACAGGGCGCACTGAAGCTTTCTTT
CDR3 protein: CASSASPRTGRTEAFF

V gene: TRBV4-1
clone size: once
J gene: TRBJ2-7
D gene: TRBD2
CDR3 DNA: TGCGCCAGCAGCCACGGCGGGAGTTCGTACGAGCAGTACTTC
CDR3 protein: CASSHGGSSYEQYF

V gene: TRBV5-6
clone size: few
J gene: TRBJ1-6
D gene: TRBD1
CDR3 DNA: TGTGCCAGCAGCGAGTCACAGGGGGCCAATTCACCCCTCCACTTT
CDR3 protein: CASSESQGANSPLHF

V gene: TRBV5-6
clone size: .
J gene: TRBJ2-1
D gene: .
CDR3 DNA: TGTGCCAGCAGCTTTGTATCTGGTCCCAATGGGGGGAATGAGCAGTTCTTC
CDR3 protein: CASSFVSGPNGGNEQFF

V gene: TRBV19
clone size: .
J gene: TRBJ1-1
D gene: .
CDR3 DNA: TGTGCCAGTGCGGTACGTTTGAACACTGAAGCTTTCTTT
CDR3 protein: CASAVRLNTEAFF

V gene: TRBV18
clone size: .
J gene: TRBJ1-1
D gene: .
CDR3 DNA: TGTGCCAGCTCACCTAAAGGGGGAACGGTTGCTTTCTTT
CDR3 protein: CASSPKGGTVAFF

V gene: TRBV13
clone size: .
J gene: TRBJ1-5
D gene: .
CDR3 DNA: TGTGCCAGCAGCGACGGACGGCGGCCCCAGCATTTT
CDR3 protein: CASSDGRRPQHF

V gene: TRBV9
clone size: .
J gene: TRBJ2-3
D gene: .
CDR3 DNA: TGTGCCAGCAGCGTAGATGGACCCCGGAGGTCAGATGCGCAGTATTTT
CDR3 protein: CASSVDGPRRSDAQYF

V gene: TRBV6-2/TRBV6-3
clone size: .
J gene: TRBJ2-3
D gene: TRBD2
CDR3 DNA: TGTGCCAGCAGTTTGAGCGGGAGGGTAGATACGCAGTATTTT
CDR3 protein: CASSLSGRVDTQYF

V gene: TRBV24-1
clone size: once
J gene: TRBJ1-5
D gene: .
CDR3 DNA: TGTGCCACCAGTGATACGAGGGCTTATAGCAATCAGCCCCAGCATTTT
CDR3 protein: CATSDTRAYSNQPQHF

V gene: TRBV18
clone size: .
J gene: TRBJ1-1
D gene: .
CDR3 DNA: TGTGCCAGCTCCCGGAAGGGCGGGAACACTGAAGCTTTCTTT
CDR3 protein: CASSRKGGNTEAFF

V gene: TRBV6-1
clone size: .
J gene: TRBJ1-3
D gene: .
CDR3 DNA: TGTGCCAGCAGTGAAGGGGGGAGCGCCATATATTTT
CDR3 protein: CASSEGGSAIYF

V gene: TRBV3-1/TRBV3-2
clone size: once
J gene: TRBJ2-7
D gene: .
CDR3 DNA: TGTGCCAGCCAAGCGAGCGCCCTTCGGGACGAGCAGTACTTC
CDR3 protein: CASQASALRDEQYF

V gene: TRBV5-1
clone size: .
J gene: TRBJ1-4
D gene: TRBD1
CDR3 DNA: TGCGCCAGCAGCCCGGACAGGGGGAATGAAAAACTGTTTTTT
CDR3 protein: CASSPDRGNEKLFF

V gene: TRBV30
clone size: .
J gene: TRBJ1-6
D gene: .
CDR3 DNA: TGTGCGGGAGGGGTAGCACCCCTCCACTTT
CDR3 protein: CAGGVAPLHF

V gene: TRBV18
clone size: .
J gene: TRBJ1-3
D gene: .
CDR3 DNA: TGTGCCAGCTCACCACCGAATATTCGGCCTACTGGAAACACCATATATTTT
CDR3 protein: CASSPPNIRPTGNTIYF

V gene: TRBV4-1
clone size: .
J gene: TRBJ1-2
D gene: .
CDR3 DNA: TGCGCCAGCAGCCAAGGTTTCATGGCCTATGGCTACACCTTC
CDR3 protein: CASSQGFMAYGYTF

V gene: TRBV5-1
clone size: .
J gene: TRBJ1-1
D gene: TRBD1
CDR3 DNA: TGCGCCAGCAGCTTGTGGGACAGGGTTACCACTGAAGCTTTCTTT
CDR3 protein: CASSLWDRVTTEAFF

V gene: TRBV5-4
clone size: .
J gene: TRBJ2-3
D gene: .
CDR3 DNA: TGTGCCAGCAGCTTGAGTGGGAGCGCCACAGATACGCAGTATTTT
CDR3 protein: CASSLSGSATDTQYF

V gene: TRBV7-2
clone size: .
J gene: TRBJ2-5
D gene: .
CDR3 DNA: TGTGCCAGCAGCTCGCTAGGAACTCTCCACCAAGAGACCCAGTACTTC
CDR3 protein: CASSSLGTLHQETQYF

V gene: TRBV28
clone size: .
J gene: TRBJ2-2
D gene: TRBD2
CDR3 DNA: TGTGCCAGCAGTCCCCCCCTCGCGGGGGGTTCCCCCGGGGAGCTGTTTTTT
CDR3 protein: CASSPPLAGGSPGELFF

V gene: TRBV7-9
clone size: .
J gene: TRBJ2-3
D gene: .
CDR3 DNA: TGTGCCAGCAGTTACGGCGGGACAAATACAGATACGCAGTATTTT
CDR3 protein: CASSYGGTNTDTQYF

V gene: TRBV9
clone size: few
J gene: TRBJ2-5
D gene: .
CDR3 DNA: TGTGCCAGCAGCGTATTTGGGACCGACCAAGAGACCCAGTACTTC
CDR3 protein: CASSVFGTDQETQYF

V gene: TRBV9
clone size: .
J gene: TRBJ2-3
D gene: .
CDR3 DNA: TGTGCCAGCAGCGGCGTAGATCCAGATACGCAGTATTTT
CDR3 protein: CASSGVDPDTQYF

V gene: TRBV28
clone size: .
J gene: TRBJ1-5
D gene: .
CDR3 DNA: TGTGCGGTATCCAATCAGCCCCAGCATTTT
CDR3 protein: CAVSNQPQHF

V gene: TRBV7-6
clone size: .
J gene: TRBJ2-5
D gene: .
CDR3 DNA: TGTGCCAGCAGCTTAGGAGCGGCGGGACTTTTACGGGAGACCCAGTACTTC
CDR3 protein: CASSLGAAGLLRETQYF

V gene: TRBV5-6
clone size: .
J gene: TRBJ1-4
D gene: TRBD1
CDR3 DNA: TGTGCCAGCAGTCCGGGACAGGGGAATGAAAAACTGTTTTTT
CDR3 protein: CASSPGQGNEKLFF

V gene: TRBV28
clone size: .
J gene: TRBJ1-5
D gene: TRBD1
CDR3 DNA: TGTGCCAGCAGGCCCGGGACAGGGGGCAATCAGCCCCAGCATTTT
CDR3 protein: CASRPGTGGNQPQHF